This T cell receptor (beta chain) was sequenced in a study of blood T cell repertoires in COVID-19. This CDR3 contains 12 residues. The ends were cut back, 3 bases at V and 0 bases at J, with 4 bases in the middle. Germline lookup yields CDR1 SGHNT and CDR2 YYREEE (reference sequence). Per the original methods: Quantification of nucleated cells was approximated via reference gene primer amplification. Clones were sequenced by immunoSEQ multiplex PCR, and TCRdb holds only the in-frame ones, with some missing. V, J and clone size derive from that table, while D and trimming were established from the DNA sequence. This sample has some 46,000 clones, with 80% to 90% found just once.

Input material: peripheral blood. The TCR comes from a human donor in a cohort sampled during active COVID-19. The chain employs TRBV5-4 and TRBJ2-7; D is undetermined. The CDR3 DNA reads as TGTGCCAGCAGCTGGAGCTCCTACGAGCAGTACTTC. The encoded protein is CASSWSSYEQYF.